Shown below are 9 T cell receptor beta chains from a single sample sequenced in a study of blood T cell repertoires in COVID-19. Some clones are missing from TCRdb's copy, which holds only in-frame ones; the method was immunoSEQ multiplex PCR. The sample has approximately 220,000 clones; around 89% are singletons. Sequenced input: PBMCs or T cells enriched from blood (not recorded which). The receptors were sampled from a man aged 25-45 years who had recovered from COVID-19.

The gene calls are TRBV7-2 and TRBJ2-3; 10 nucleotides agree with TRBD2. The CDR3 consists of 16 residues. CDR1 SGHTA and CDR2 FQGNSA come from the germline V gene. The V gene end was trimmed by 0 bases and the J gene end by 1 base; junction bases not matched to a gene: 1. CDR3 loop: CASSLALAGGTDTQYF. CDR3 bases: TGTGCCAGCAGCTTAGCCCTAGCGGGGGGCACAGATACGCAGTATTTT.

The rearrangement links TRBV10-1 to TRBJ1-4, with 7 bases aligning to TRBD1. In germline, CDR1 is WNHNN, CDR2 SYGVQD (reference sequence). The CDR3 loop spans 15 amino acids. J gave up 3 bases and V 6 bases, and 7 bases lay outside the gene matches. The CDR3 bases are TGCGCCAGCAGCGCCGGGACAGTCGCTAATGAAAAACTGTTTTTT. It encodes CASSAGTVANEKLFF.

V is TRBV4-2 and J is TRBJ1-6; 8 nucleotides agree with TRBD1. Germline values: CDR1 LGHNA, CDR2 YNFKEQ. The length of the CDR3 is 13 residues. Germline trimming cut 10 bases from V and 8 bases from J; bases unmatched to any gene: 7. This chain's CDR3 is CATQTGEHSPLHF. The CDR3 DNA is TGTGCCACTCAGACAGGGGAGCATTCACCCCTCCACTTT.

V gene TRBV14 combines with J gene TRBJ2-3; D remains unclear. Trimming removed 1 base from V and 3 bases from J, with 5 bases in between. CDR3 length: 13 residues. The germline V gene encodes CDR1 SGHDN and CDR2 FVKESK. CDR3 nucleotides: TGTGCCAGCAGCCAAGGTTTAACAGATACGCAGTATTTT. The encoded protein is CASSQGLTDTQYF.

This chain connects TRBV19 to TRBJ1-2; D is perhaps TRBD1 (6 bases). V was trimmed by 6 bases and J by 1 base, leaving 12 bases between them. This CDR3 spans 14 amino acids. CDR1 is LNHDA and CDR2 is SQIVND in the germline V gene (reference sequence). CDR3 in DNA: TGTGCCAGTAGGAAACAGGGAGATAACTATGGCTACACCTTC. This gives the protein CASRKQGDNYGYTF.

This clone appeared once. The rearrangement uses TRBV24-1 and TRBJ2-1; 11 bases are shared with TRBD1. This CDR3 region has 16 residues. V was pared by 0 bases and J by 5 bases, with 2 bases of the junction left unmatched. Germline CDR1 is KGHDR and CDR2 is SFDVKD. CDR3 nucleotides: TGTGCCACCAGTGATTTGCCGGGACAGGGGGACAATGAGCAGTTCTTC. Translated, it gives CATSDLPGQGDNEQFF.

The chain has TRBV11-3 and TRBJ2-3; 10 nucleotides agree with TRBD1. Trimming at V came to 8 bases and at J to 6 bases, leaving 5 bases not matched to a gene. This CDR3 spans 13 amino acids. From germline, CDR1 is SGHNT and CDR2 YENEEA. For the CDR3, the DNA is TGTGCCAGCGAGGGACAGGGGTCGGATACGCAGTATTTT. This sequence encodes CASEGQGSDTQYF. The whole variable domain, remainder taken from reference TRBV11-3 and TRBJ2-3, is EAGVVQSPRYKIIEKKQPVAFWCNPISGHNTLYWYLQNLGQGPELLIRYENEEAVDDSQLPKDRFSAERLKGVDSTLKIQPAELGDSAVYLCASEGQGSDTQYFGPGTRLTVL.

J is TRBJ1-5 and V is TRBV5-1; 7 bases are a match to TRBD1. This CDR3 has 15 residues. Germline V gene data show CDR1 as SGHRS and CDR2 as YFSETQ. Trimming cost V 0 bases and J 6 bases; bases outside gene matches: 6. The CDR3 DNA follows: TGCGCCAGCAGCTTGGTAGGGGGCGACGGTCAGCCCCAGCATTTT. As protein: CASSLVGGDGQPQHF.

The rearrangement uses TRBV11-2 and TRBJ2-3; D may be TRBD2 (5 bases). Trimming pared 5 bases from V and 0 bases from J, leaving 18 bases between. The CDR3 is 17 amino acids. Germline V CDR1 and CDR2: SGHAT, FQNNGV. The CDR3 here is CASSPGHLALSTDTQYF. CDR3 DNA sequence: TGTGCCAGCAGCCCAGGCCATCTAGCTCTGAGCACAGATACGCAGTATTTT.